The clone carrying this T cell receptor beta chain was detected a few times. This entry belongs to a study of cytomegalovirus exposure and HLA in healthy donors. PCR was performed using 60 Vbeta and 13 Jbeta primers. Here immunoSEQ multiplex PCR was the method, and the copy in TCRdb shows in-frame clones only, minus some. Seen here are roughly 200,000 clones, around 83% observed once, and the top ten hold 1.7%. The sample comprised PBMCs. The clonotype originates from a man aged 40-49 years in good health and CMV-seropositive.

CDR3 protein: CASSLGSGTDTQYF. The CDR3 DNA follows: TGTGCCAGCAGTTTGGGTAGCGGCACAGATACGCAGTATTTT. V gene TRBV27 combines with J gene TRBJ2-3, with D perhaps TRBD2 (5 bases). This CDR3 is built from 14 residues. V lost 3 bases, J lost 1 base, and 8 bases lay in between. Germline CDR1 MNHEY, CDR2 SMNVEV (reference sequence).